This T cell receptor beta chain comes out of a study of OX40 agonist ivuxolimab in advanced cancers. Regarding the study in general: Ivuxolimab, which targeted the costimulatory receptor OX40 (CD134), was an agonistic, fully human IgG2 monoclonal antibody. Intravenous ivuxolimab was administered to patients every 2 weeks at six dose levels: 0.01, 0.1, 0.3, 1.5, 3 and 10 mg/kg. Of the approximately 54 patients in dose escalation, about 20 had hepatocellular carcinoma, around 15 had melanoma, 9 had renal cell carcinoma and 9 had head and neck cancer. In the dose-escalation cohort, 65% to 90% of patients were male, and the mean age was approximately 60 years, with a range of roughly 20 to 80. Patients were allowed to have had prior anti-PD-1, anti-PD-L1 or anti-CTLA-4 therapy, and 40% to 45% of the dose-escalation patients had been treated with checkpoint inhibitors. Partial responses occurred in three dose-escalation patients: two with cutaneous melanoma and one with hepatocellular carcinoma. Peripheral TCRbeta sequencing was intended to test whether TCR sequence diversity was altered and clonal T-cell expansion was caused by ivuxolimab. The monotherapy dose-escalation portion (N ≈ 52 patients) of the phase I ivuxolimab trial is reported in the paper. Points the paper makes about the study in general: In partial responders in the 0.1-3.0 mg/kg groups, normalized peripheral clonal expansion was found to be among the lowest, especially among CD8+ T cells. The antigen specificity of the clonally expanded peripheral T cells was not determined. After ivuxolimab, expanded clones were on average more numerous among CD8+ T cells than among CD4+ T cells. At doses from 0.1 to 3.0 mg/kg, clonal expansion was seen in both CD4+ and CD8+ blood T cells between baseline and week 6. Low levels of normalized T-cell clonal expansion were also seen in some patients who did not respond.

Sequences SGHRS (CDR1) and YFSETQ (CDR2) are obtained from the germline V gene. V loses 2 bases of germline sequence and J loses 5 bases, and the interval between the two ends is 10 bases. Taken from cysteine to phenylalanine, the CDR3 has 14 residues. Just the 42-base CDR3 DNA is kept, in frame starting at base 1. This clone was recorded only once. Its antigen is not yet known. No much larger clonotype is one base removed from it; base qualities were not supplied. Genomic DNA was isolated from the sorted cells so that the TCRbeta CDR3 region could be sequenced. The immunoSEQ Assay was used for sequencing of TCRbeta CDR3 regions. TCRdb retrieved this table from immuneACCESS and kept in-frame rearrangements only. Not all clones are present; in checked studies, unresolved V genes account for under half, and no reason is known for the remainder. Across this sample there are under 70,000 clones, with roughly nine tenths seen only once. The ten largest clones capture about 10% of the sample.

The trial excluded patients who had a history of autoimmune disease or who were on systemic immunosuppression. In every dose cohort, peripheral blood was drawn for TCR sequencing at baseline, cycle 4 day 1, and cycle 7 day 1. Samples came from an open-label, multicenter, first-in-human phase I dose-escalation trial of ivuxolimab. The trial enrolled adults with locally advanced or metastatic head and neck squamous cell, hepatocellular, melanoma or renal cell carcinoma. Before TCR sequencing, CD4+ T cells and CD8+ T cells from peripheral blood were sorted into separate populations. The chain was built from TRBV5-1 and TRBJ2-2, with no confident D gene call. The sequence came from an adult with an advanced solid tumor such as melanoma, head and neck, liver or kidney cancer. Material: CD4+ or CD8+ T cells sorted from blood, obtained in a trial of the OX40 agonist ivuxolimab. The CDR3 region reads CASSLGFRTGELFF. The nucleotide sequence is given as TGCGCCAGCAGCTTAGGATTCAGGACCGGGGAGCTGTTTTTT.